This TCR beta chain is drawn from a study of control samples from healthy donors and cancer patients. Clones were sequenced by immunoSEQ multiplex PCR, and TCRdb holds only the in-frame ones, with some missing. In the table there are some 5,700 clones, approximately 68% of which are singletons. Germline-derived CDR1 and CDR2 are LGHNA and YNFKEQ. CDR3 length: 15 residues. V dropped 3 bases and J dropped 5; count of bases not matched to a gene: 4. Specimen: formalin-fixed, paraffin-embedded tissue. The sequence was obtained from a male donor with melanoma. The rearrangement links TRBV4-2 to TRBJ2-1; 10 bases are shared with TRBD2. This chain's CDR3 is CASSHLAGGNNEQFF. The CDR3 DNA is TGTGCCAGCAGCCACTTAGCGGGGGGTAACAATGAGCAGTTCTTC.